These 27 T cell receptor beta chains originate from one sample sequenced in a study of tumor and adjacent non-tumor tissue in lung cancer. Three rounds of nested PCR, following a modified ARM-PCR protocol, produced the TCRbeta library. TCRdb ran MiXCR on the multiplex PCR reads and lists one entry per CDR3 protein. Among some 93,000 distinct CDR3 sequences, 67% were seen once, and the ten largest hold about 18%. The template was RNA from unsorted bulk tissue. Sample: lung tumor tissue. Receptor source: a man aged 60 to 75 with non-small cell lung cancer.

On this clonotype itself: A much larger clone lies one base from this, so it may be a read error. J is TRBJ2-2 and V is TRBV10-3; D is perhaps TRBD2 (7 bases). The germline V gene encodes CDR1 ENHRY and CDR2 SYGVKD. Trimming left V 6 bases short and J 7 bases short, with 12 bases between. The CDR3 is 13 amino acids. CDR3 sequence: CAISEGGIGELFF. CDR3 bases: TGTGCCATCAGCGAGGGGGGGATCGGGGAGCTGTTTTTT.

The chain recombines TRBV28 with TRBJ2-5; 10 bases line up with TRBD1. Germline V gene data show CDR1 as MDHEN and CDR2 as SYDVKM. The CDR3 is 16 amino acids. V lost 4 bases, J lost 4 bases, and 9 bases stayed unmatched. CDR3 amino acids: CASSSRQGARRETQYF. DNA of the CDR3: TGTGCCAGCAGTTCTAGACAGGGGGCAAGAAGAGAGACCCAGTACTTC.

This clonotype came up many times. The chain carries TRBV20-1 and TRBJ2-5; D call uncertain. Germline CDR1 and CDR2: DFQATT and SNEGSKA (reference sequence). The CDR3 consists of 11 residues. V lost 0 bases and J lost 4, with 3 bases in between. In DNA form, the CDR3 reads TGCAGTGCTAGAGACGGAGAGACCCAGTACTTC. Protein product: CSARDGETQYF.

The chain links TRBV28 to TRBJ1-5, with D perhaps TRBD1 (6 bases). V dropped 4 bases and J dropped 8 bases, with 9 bases sitting between them. This CDR3 comprises 12 residues. Germline assignment: CDR1 MDHEN and CDR2 SYDVKM. CDR3 nucleotide sequence: TGTGCCAGCAGTTCAGGGGTTAAGCCCCAGCATTTT. Translated: CASSSGVKPQHF.

About this clonotype: No conserved phenylalanine or tryptophan ends this CDR3, so it is likely a read error. This CDR3 reads CASSLAGDYGYTL. Here the CDR3 DNA reads TGTGCCAGTAGCTTAGCAGGCGACTATGGCTACACCTTA. This sequence joins TRBV11-1 and TRBJ1-2; no clear D gene. The V gene's germline CDR1 is SGHAT and CDR2 FQDESV (reference sequence). This CDR3 has 13 amino acids.

Remarks on this clonotype: A junction boundary mismatches the germline segment, possibly from a read error. The rearrangement joins TRBV4-1 to TRBJ2-3; 9 bases line up with TRBD2. CDR3 length equals 15 residues. The germline V gene encodes CDR1 MGHRA and CDR2 YSYEKL. The CDR3 sequence: CASSHRLAATDTQYF. CDR3 DNA sequence: TGCGCCAGCAGCCATAGACTAGCGGCCACAGATACACAGTATTTT.

The chain is built from TRBV10-3 and TRBJ2-7; D may be TRBD2 (6 bases). CDR3 size: 14 residues. The V gene's germline CDR1 is ENHRY and CDR2 SYGVKD. The V gene lost 5 bases and the J gene lost 11 bases, with 22 bases spanning the gap. The CDR3 DNA is TGTGCCATCAGTATGGACGGGAGCGTGAACGATAAGTACTTC. The encoded protein is CAISMDGSVNDKYF.

In the case of this clonotype: This sequence may be a read error, since a much larger clone differs from it by one base. The chain couples TRBV5-1 to TRBJ2-3; D possibly uses TRBD1 or TRBD2 (5 bases each). The germline CDR1 and CDR2 sequences are SGHRS and YFSETQ. The CDR3 loop spans 14 amino acids. With 7 bases removed from V and 0 bases from J, the gap between germline ends came to 12 bases. The CDR3: CASWAGASTDTQYF. The CDR3 DNA is TGCGCCAGCTGGGCCGGGGCCAGCACAGATACGCAGTATTTT.

In regard to this clonotype: The CDR3 does not end in the conserved phenylalanine or tryptophan, so this is likely a read error. The gene calls are TRBV6-1 and TRBJ1-5; a possible D gene is TRBD1 (6 bases). The V gene lost 7 bases and the J gene lost 12 bases, with 25 bases spanning the gap. CDR3 length: 15 residues. The germline gives CDR1 MNHNS, CDR2 SASEGT. CDR3 sequence reads: CASKIRGESNLLQHS. For the CDR3, the DNA is TGTGCCAGCAAAATTAGGGGGGAAAGCAATCTGCTCCAGCATTCT.

Concerning this clonotype itself: An end of the junction differs from the germline gene, which may be a read error. The chain combines TRBV4-1 with TRBJ1-1; D possibly corresponds to TRBD1 (6 bases). There are 11 residues in the CDR3. Germline assignment: CDR1 MGHRA and CDR2 YSYEKL. CDR3 loop: CASSQGTDAFF. Here the CDR3 DNA reads TGTGCCAGCAGCCAGGGGACTGATGCTTTCTTT.

Concerning this clonotype: The junction departs from the called germline gene at one end, perhaps through a read error. This rearrangement joins TRBV10-2 to TRBJ2-5; weak D call: TRBD2 (5 bases). The CDR3 extends over 12 amino acids. Germline-derived CDR1 and CDR2 are WSHSY and SAAADI. This CDR3 is CDTGRRAETQYF. CDR3 nucleotides: TGTGACACCGGTAGGCGGGCGGAGACCCAGTACTTC.

Concerning this clonotype: This CDR3 fails to terminate in the conserved phenylalanine or tryptophan, so it likely reflects a read error. The chain employs TRBV12-3 or TRBV12-4 and TRBJ1-5; maybe TRBD1 (6 bases). The CDR3 extends over 14 amino acids. CDR3 DNA sequence: TGTGTCAGCACTAACGACAGGTTAAACCAGCCCCAGCATCTT. As protein: CVSTNDRLNQPQHL.

This chain uses TRBV12-3 or TRBV12-4 with TRBJ2-6, with D tentatively TRBD2 (5 bases). The CDR3 extends over 17 amino acids. V dropped 5 bases and J dropped 13 bases, with 27 bases sitting between them. The CDR3 DNA reads TGTGCCAGCAGTCCTAGGACTTCTGTCTCTGGGGTCAATGTCCTGACTTTC. As protein: CASSPRTSVSGVNVLTF.

A remark on this clonotype: At one end the junction does not follow the germline gene, possibly because of a read error. The chain combines TRBV29-1 with TRBJ1-2; D remains unclear. There are 14 residues in the CDR3. CDR1 is SQVTM, CDR2 ANQGSEA, per germline. CDR3: CSVGEHNPNYGYTF. In DNA form, the CDR3 reads TGCAGCGTTGGGGAACATAATCCTAACTATGGTTACACCTTC. The full variable domain, its missing parts supplied by reference TRBV29-1 and TRBJ1-2, is SAVISQKPSRDICQRGTSLTIQCQVDSQVTMMFWYRQQPGQSLTLIATANQGSEATYESGFVIDKFPISRPNLTFSTLTVSNMSPEDSSIYLCSVGEHNPNYGYTFGSGTRLTVV.

V and J are TRBV6-2 or TRBV6-3 and TRBJ1-5, with D perhaps TRBD1 (5 bases). The CDR3 is 16 residues long. The germline gives CDR1 MNHEY, CDR2 SVGEGT. Trimming pared 8 bases from V and 0 bases from J, leaving 17 bases between. The CDR3 DNA reads TGTGCCAGCGCGCATCGACAGTTACTTAGCAATCAGCCCCAGCATTTT. It is translated as CASAHRQLLSNQPQHF.

Points on this clonotype: The junction differs from germline at one of its ends, possibly a read error. The chain is built from TRBV30 and TRBJ2-1, with a weak D call TRBD2 (6 bases). The germline V gene encodes CDR1 GTSNPN and CDR2 SVGIG (reference sequence). This CDR3 has 15 residues. The CDR3 DNA follows: TGTGCCTGGAGTTGGGCTAGCGCGATGTACAATGAGCAATTCTTC. Protein product: CAWSWASAMYNEQFF.

As for this clonotype: One junction end disagrees with the germline gene, perhaps due to a read error. Here the CDR3 DNA reads TGTGCCAGCAGATTCGAAGGACCGGATATGCAGTATTTT. Its translation is CASRFEGPDMQYF. The chain is built from TRBV11-2 and TRBJ2-3; the D is unclear. The length of the CDR3 is 13 residues. CDR1 SGHAT and CDR2 FQNNGV come from the germline V gene. The whole variable domain, filled in from reference TRBV11-2 and TRBJ2-3, reads EAGVAQSPRYKIIEKRQSVAFWCNPISGHATLYWYQQILGQGPKLLIQFQNNGVVDDSQLPKDRFSAERLKGVDSTLKIQPAKLEDSAVYLCASRFEGPDMQYFGPGTRLTVL.

The J gene is TRBJ2-1, the V gene TRBV11-3, with 14 bases matching TRBD2. Unmatched junction bases numbered 10, after V lost 5 bases and J lost 7 bases. The length of the CDR3 is 17 residues. The germline CDR1 and CDR2 sequences are SGHNT and YENEEA. CDR3 in amino acids: CASSPGLAGESENEQFF. For the CDR3, the DNA is TGTGCCAGCAGCCCGGGACTAGCGGGAGAGTCGGAGAATGAGCAGTTCTTC.

CDR3 in DNA: TGTGCCAGCACCATGGACAGGGCCACTCTTCAAGAGACCCAGTACTTC. Amino acids: CASTMDRATLQETQYF. The chain combines TRBV2 with TRBJ2-5; 8 bases are shared with TRBD1. This CDR3 spans 16 amino acids. Germline CDR1 SNHLY, CDR2 FYNNEI. J lost 2 bases, V lost 7 bases, and 12 bases had no gene match. The whole variable domain, filled in from reference TRBV2 and TRBJ2-5, reads EPEVTQTPSHQVTQMGQEVILRCVPISNHLYFYWYRQILGQKVEFLVSFYNNEISEKSEIFDDQFSVERPDGSNFTLKIRSTKLEDSAMYFCASTMDRATLQETQYFGPGTRLLVL.

This clonotype turned up a few times. A much larger clone is a single base away; this may be a read error. The chain carries TRBV10-3 and TRBJ2-3, with 12 positions matching TRBD1. This CDR3 has 15 residues. Germline V gene data show CDR1 as ENHRY and CDR2 as SYGVKD. CDR3 residues: CATKGGQGAADMQYF. The CDR3 coding sequence is TGTGCCACAAAGGGGGGACAGGGGGCCGCAGATATGCAGTATTTT.

This chain links TRBV5-1 with TRBJ2-7; 8 bases map to TRBD1. J was trimmed by 2 bases and V by 4 bases; bases with no gene match: 11. The CDR3 runs 16 residues. The germline CDR1 and CDR2 sequences are SGHRS and YFSETQ. In nucleotides, the CDR3 is TGCGCCAGCAGCCCTTGGGCAGACAGGGGAACCTACGAGCAGTACTTC. Protein: CASSPWADRGTYEQYF.

The J gene is TRBJ2-1, the V gene TRBV11-3, with TRBD2 identical over 14 bases. The CDR3 extends over 15 amino acids. V gave up 10 bases and J gave up 8 bases; unmatched junction bases: 10. Germline V gene data show CDR1 as SGHNT and CDR2 as YENEEA. CDR3 in DNA: TGTGCCAATAGCCACGGGACTAGCGGGAGCTATGAGCAGTTCTTC. It yields the protein CANSHGTSGSYEQFF.

In the case of this clonotype: Given a much more abundant clone one base away, this may be a read error. The J gene is TRBJ2-7, the V gene TRBV20-1; 15 bases are shared with TRBD2. The V segment lost 7 bases and the J segment 7 bases; nucleotides outside the gene matches: 17. CDR1 and CDR2 (germline): DFQATT, SNEGSKA (reference sequence). The CDR3 contains 17 residues. DNA for the CDR3: TGCAGTGTTACCGGGGGACTAGCGGGGGGCTCCTCTCGTGAGCAGTACTTC. This translates into CSVTGGLAGGSSREQYF.

The sample holds a few counts of this clonotype. Compared with germline, one end of the junction differs, possibly owing to a read error. The chain is built from TRBV6-5 and TRBJ1-6; D not certain. Per germline, CDR1 MNHEY and CDR2 SVGAGI. CDR3 size: 12 residues. This CDR3 reads CAGNAGNSPLHF. The CDR3 DNA sequence: TGTGCCGGCAATGCTGGGAATTCGCCCCTCCACTTT.

Remarks on this clonotype: The CDR3 does not close with the conserved phenylalanine or tryptophan, likely indicating a read error. The DNA is omitted, as the CDR3 cannot be located on it reliably, and the CDR3 follows TCRdb's listing. The rearrangement joins TRBV29-1 to TRBJ2-1; the table's D call, TRBD1, was not checked against the DNA. The CDR3 is made up of 15 amino acids, end residues included. In germline, CDR1 is SQVTM, CDR2 ANQGSEA. CDR3 residues: CSVDRDSEGYNEQLL.

A word on this clonotype: One junction end disagrees with the germline gene, perhaps due to a read error. The chain combines TRBV12-3 or TRBV12-4 with TRBJ2-2, with D perhaps TRBD2 (6 bases). The CDR3 runs to 14 residues. This chain's CDR3 is CASTLYGGTGELFF. The CDR3 DNA is TGTGCCAGCACTTTATATGGCGGGACCGGTGAGCTGTTTTTT.

Concerning this clonotype itself: This clone may be a read error of a much larger clone one base away. The chain links TRBV7-2 to TRBJ2-5; tentative D call: TRBD1 (6 bases). The CDR3 runs 13 residues. In germline, CDR1 is SGHTA, CDR2 FQGNSA. The CDR3 loop reads CVSNQGRQETQYF. The CDR3 DNA reads TGTGTCAGCAATCAGGGGCGCCAAGAGACCCAGTACTTC.